The sequence of this T cell receptor (beta chain) was determined in a study of shared clonotypes between healthy human individuals. Study-level points and caveats: It was the non-shared clonotypes that had lower generation probabilities than clonotypes shared by all four donors. On the whole, naive subsets had larger estimated richness than memory subsets had.

A CD45RA-negative memory subset and a CD45RA+ naive subset were separated from the CD4+ cells. To note about this clone: Its specificity is not known.

In the study's own analysis: Filtering differed for immunoSEQ, which gave only junction sequences without quality scores. Clones were read by immunoSEQ multiplex PCR, and TCRdb kept only the in-frame ones, dropping some. Clone size and the V and J calls come from that table; the DNA yielded D and trimming. The top ten hold around 1.5% of the sample, which has over a million clones, about 75% seen once. The CDR3 has 16 residues. Germline V gene data show CDR1 as SGDLS and CDR2 as YYNGEE. V was shortened by 1 base and J by 4 bases, with 14 bases between the two germline ends. The rearrangement links TRBV9 to TRBJ2-2, with D maybe TRBD2 (7 bases). Material for sequencing was memory CD4+ T cells sorted from blood. Subset specified: CD45RA-negative fraction. The receptor comes from a man aged 18-30 years in good health. CDR3 amino acids: CASSVMGGGTTGELFF. Written as DNA, the CDR3 is TGTGCCAGCAGCGTAATGGGAGGGGGGACCACCGGGGAGCTGTTTTTT.